This T cell receptor (beta chain) was recovered during a study of T cells in Graves' hyperthyroidism and ophthalmopathy. Study-wide results and caveats: A 13 V-J signature model discriminated ophthalmopathy versus stable hyperthyroidism.

Using RNA transcripts as the source, TCR beta CDR3 regions were amplified. HTBI primers were the set used in a first-round RT-PCR of the TCR CDR3. TCRdb used MiXCR to reprocess the multiplex PCR reads, holding one entry per CDR3 protein. The repertoire includes about 360,000 distinct CDR3 sequences, around 14% of them detected once, and 9.2% sits in the top ten. Hyperthyroidism was newly diagnosed in patients aged 18 to 65 (duration under 2 months). Fresh peripheral blood, under 13 ml, was the source of the PBMCs. This clonotype was recorded at least ten times. Its target is not known. With V trimmed by 6 bases and J by 2 bases, 12 bases remained unmatched. Germline lookup yields CDR1 DFQATT and CDR2 SNEGSKA (reference sequence). The CDR3 is 16 residues long.

The chain links TRBV20-1 to TRBJ1-5, with TRBD1 identical over 8 bases. The clonotype was recovered from a woman younger than 35 with Graves' hyperthyroidism. The sequencing input was blood. CDR3 bases: TGCAGTGCAACCCCCATGACAGGGGTGGGCAATCAGCCCCAGCATTTT. This encodes CSATPMTGVGNQPQHF.